This T cell receptor (beta chain) was sequenced during a study of cytomegalovirus exposure and HLA in healthy donors. Study findings and constraints: There were some public TCRs occurring in many donors, but most TCR sequences were rare. As confirmed in vitro, a few CMV-associated chains were specific for CMV antigens. Researchers catalogued roughly 150 TCR beta chains as cytomegalovirus-associated.

This CDR3 has 14 residues. The V and J ends lost 1 base and 0 bases respectively, with 10 bases between them. The germline CDR1 and CDR2 sequences are SQVTM and ANQGSEA. Details on this clone: Its antigen is still unknown.

Clones were read by immunoSEQ multiplex PCR, and TCRdb kept only the in-frame ones, dropping some. The sample lists roughly 130,000 clones; 85% to 90% were seen once. This TCR was sampled from a man under 40 in good health and CMV-seronegative. The specimen sequenced was PBMCs. J is TRBJ2-7 and V is TRBV29-1; TRBD2 is a possible D gene (6 bases). CDR3 sequence (DNA): TGCAGCGTTGAAGGAGGGGACTCCTCCTACGAGCAGTACTTC. It encodes CSVEGGDSSYEQYF.